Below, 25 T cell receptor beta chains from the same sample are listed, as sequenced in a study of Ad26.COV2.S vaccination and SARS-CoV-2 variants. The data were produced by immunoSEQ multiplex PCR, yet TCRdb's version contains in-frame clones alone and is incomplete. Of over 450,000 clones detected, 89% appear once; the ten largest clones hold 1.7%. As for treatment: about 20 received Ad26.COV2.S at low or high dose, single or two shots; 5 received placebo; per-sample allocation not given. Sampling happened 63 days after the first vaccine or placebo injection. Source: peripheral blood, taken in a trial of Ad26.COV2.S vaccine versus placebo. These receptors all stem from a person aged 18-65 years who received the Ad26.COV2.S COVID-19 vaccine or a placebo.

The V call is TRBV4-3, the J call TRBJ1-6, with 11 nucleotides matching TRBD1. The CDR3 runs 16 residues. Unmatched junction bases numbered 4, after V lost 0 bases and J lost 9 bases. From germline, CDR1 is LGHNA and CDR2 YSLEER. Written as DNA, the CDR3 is TGCGCCAGCAGCCAAGATGAGGGGACAGGGGGTTCACCCCTCCACTTT. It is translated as CASSQDEGTGGSPLHF.

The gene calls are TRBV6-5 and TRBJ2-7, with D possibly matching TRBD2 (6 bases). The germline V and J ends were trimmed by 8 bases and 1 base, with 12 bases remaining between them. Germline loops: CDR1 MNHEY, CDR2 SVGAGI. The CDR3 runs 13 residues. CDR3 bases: TGTGCCAGCCGGAGGGGCGAATCCTACGAGCAGTACTTC. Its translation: CASRRGESYEQYF.

The CDR3 here is CASSPSGMVGYTF. The DNA of the CDR3 is TGTGCCAGCAGTCCCTCCGGCATGGTTGGCTACACCTTC. The chain carries TRBV28 and TRBJ1-2; D unresolved. The V end lost 5 bases, the J end lost 7 bases, and 14 bases lay between the germline ends. The CDR3 is 13 amino acids. The germline CDR1 and CDR2 sequences are MDHEN and SYDVKM.

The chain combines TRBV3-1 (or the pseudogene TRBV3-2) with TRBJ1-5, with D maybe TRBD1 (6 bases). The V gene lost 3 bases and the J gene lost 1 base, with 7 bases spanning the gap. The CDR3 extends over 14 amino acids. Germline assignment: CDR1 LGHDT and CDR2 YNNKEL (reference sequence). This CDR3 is CASSQGASNQPQHF. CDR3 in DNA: TGTGCCAGCAGCCAGGGGGCGAGCAATCAGCCCCAGCATTTT.

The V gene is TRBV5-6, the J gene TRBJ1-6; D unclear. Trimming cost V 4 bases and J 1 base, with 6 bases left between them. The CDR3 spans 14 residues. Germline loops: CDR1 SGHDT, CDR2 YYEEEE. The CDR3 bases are TGTGCCAGCAGCCCGGGGTCCTATAATTCACCCCTCCACTTT. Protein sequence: CASSPGSYNSPLHF.

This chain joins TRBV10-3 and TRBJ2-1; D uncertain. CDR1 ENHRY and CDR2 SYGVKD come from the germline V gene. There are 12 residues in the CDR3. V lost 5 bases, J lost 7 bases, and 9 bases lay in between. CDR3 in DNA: TGTGCCATCAGTCCGGACGTGAATGAGCAGTTCTTC. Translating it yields CAISPDVNEQFF.

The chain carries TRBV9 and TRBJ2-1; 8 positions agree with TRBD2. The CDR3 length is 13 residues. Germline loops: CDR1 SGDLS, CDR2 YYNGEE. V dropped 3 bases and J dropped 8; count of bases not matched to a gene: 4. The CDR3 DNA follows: TGTGCCAGCAGCGCGGGAGGGCCGGATGAGCAGTTCTTC. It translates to CASSAGGPDEQFF. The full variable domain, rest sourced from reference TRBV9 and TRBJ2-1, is DSGVTQTPKHLITATGQRVTLRCSPRSGDLSVYWYQQSLDQGLQFLIQYYNGEERAKGNILERFSAQQFPDLHSELNLSSLELGDSALYFCASSAGGPDEQFFGPGTRLTVL.

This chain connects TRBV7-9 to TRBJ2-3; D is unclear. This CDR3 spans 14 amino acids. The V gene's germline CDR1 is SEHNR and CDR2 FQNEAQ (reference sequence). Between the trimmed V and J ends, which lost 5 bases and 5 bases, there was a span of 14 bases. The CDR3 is CASSPESRRDTQYF. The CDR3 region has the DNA TGTGCCAGCAGCCCAGAGAGCCGAAGAGATACGCAGTATTTT.

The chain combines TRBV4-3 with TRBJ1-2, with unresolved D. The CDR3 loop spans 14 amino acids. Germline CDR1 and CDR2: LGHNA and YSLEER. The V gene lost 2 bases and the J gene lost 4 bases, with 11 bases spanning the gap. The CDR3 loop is CASSQPGEGYGYTF. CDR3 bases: TGCGCCAGCAGCCAACCGGGTGAGGGCTATGGCTACACCTTC.

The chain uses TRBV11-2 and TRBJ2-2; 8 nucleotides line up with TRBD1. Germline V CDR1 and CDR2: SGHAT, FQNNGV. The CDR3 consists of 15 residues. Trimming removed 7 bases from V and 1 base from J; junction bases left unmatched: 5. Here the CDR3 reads CASTWGTGNTGELFF. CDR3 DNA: TGTGCCAGCACCTGGGGGACAGGGAACACCGGGGAGCTGTTTTTT.

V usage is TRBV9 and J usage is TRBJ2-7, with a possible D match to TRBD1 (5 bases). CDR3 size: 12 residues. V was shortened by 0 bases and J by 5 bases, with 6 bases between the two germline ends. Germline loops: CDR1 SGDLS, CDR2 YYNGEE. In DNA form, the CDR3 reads TGTGCCAGCAGCGTAGGGGGCCACGAGCAGTACTTC. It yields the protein CASSVGGHEQYF.

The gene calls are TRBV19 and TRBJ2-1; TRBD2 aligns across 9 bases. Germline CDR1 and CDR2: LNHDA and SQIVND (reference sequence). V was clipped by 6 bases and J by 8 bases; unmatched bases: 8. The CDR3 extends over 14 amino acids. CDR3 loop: CASRRREGRDEQFF. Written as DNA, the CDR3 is TGTGCCAGTAGGCGGCGGGAGGGCCGGGATGAGCAGTTCTTC.

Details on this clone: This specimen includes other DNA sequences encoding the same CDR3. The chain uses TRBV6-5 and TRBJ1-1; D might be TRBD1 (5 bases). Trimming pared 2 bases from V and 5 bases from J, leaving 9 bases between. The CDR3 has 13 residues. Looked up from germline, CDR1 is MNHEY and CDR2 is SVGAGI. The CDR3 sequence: CASSYQGVTEAFF. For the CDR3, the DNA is TGTGCCAGCAGTTACCAGGGTGTAACTGAAGCTTTCTTT.

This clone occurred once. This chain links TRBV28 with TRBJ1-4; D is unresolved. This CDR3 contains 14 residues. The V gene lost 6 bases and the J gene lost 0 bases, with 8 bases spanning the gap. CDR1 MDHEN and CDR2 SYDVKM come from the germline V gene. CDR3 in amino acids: CASSPYSTNEKLFF. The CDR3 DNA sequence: TGTGCCAGCAGCCCTTACTCAACTAATGAAAAACTGTTTTTT.

The CDR3 sequence is CAGTGPLNTEAFF. CDR3 DNA sequence: TGTGCCGGGACAGGGCCTTTGAACACTGAAGCTTTCTTT. J is TRBJ1-1 and V is TRBV5-4; 9 bases are shared with TRBD1. The V gene's germline CDR1 is SGHNT and CDR2 YYREEE (reference sequence). There are 13 residues in the CDR3. The J segment lost 0 bases and the V segment lost 10 bases, leaving 4 bases of the junction unmatched.

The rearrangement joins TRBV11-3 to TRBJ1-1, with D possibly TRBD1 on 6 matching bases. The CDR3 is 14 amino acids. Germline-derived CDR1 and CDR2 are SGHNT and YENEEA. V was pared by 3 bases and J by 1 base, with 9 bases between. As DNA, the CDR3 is TGTGCCAGCAGCTTCGACAGGACGAACACTGAAGCTTTCTTT. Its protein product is CASSFDRTNTEAFF.

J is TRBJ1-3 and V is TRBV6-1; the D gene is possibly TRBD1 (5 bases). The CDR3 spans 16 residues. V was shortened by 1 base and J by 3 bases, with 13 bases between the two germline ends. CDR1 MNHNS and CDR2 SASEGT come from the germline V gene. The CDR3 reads CASSEGIAGHGNTIYF. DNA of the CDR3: TGTGCCAGCAGTGAAGGGATTGCAGGGCATGGAAACACCATATATTTT.

CDR3 sequence: CASSISTTASYEQYF. In DNA form, the CDR3 reads TGCGCCAGCAGCATCAGTACGACAGCCTCCTACGAGCAGTACTTC. The chain uses TRBV5-1 and TRBJ2-7, with D tentatively TRBD1 (5 bases). CDR3 length: 15 amino acids. Trimming shortened V by 4 bases and J by 0 bases, and 14 bases separated the two germline ends. Germline values: CDR1 SGHRS, CDR2 YFSETQ.

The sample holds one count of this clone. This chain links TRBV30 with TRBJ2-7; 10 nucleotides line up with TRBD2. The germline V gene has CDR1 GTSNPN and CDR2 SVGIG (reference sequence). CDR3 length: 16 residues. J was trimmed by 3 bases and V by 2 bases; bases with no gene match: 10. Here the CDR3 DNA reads TGTGCCTGGAGTACAGGGCGGCTAGCGGGAGACTACGAGCAGTACTTC. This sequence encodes CAWSTGRLAGDYEQYF.

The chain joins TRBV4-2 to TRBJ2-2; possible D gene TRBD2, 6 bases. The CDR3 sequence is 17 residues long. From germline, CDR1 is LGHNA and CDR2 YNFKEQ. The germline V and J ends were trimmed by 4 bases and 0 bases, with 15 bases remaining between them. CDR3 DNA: TGTGCCAGCAGCCCCGGTCTCGGGGGAACGAACACCGGGGAGCTGTTTTTT. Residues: CASSPGLGGTNTGELFF.

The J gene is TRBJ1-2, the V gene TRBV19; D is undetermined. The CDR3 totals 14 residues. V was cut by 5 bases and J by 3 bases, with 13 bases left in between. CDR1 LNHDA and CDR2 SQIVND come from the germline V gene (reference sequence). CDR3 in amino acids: CASSSTQFYYGYTF. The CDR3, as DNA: TGTGCCAGTAGTTCAACTCAGTTTTACTATGGCTACACCTTC. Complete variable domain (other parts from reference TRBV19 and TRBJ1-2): DGGITQSPKYLFRKEGQNVTLSCEQNLNHDAMYWYRQDPGQGLRLIYYSQIVNDFQKGDIAEGYSVSREKKESFPLTVTSAQKNPTAFYLCASSSTQFYYGYTFGSGTRLTVV.

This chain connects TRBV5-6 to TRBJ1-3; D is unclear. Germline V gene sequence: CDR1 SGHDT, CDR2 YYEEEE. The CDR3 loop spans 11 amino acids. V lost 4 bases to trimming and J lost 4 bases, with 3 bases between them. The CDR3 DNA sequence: TGTGCCAGCAGCCAGGGAAACACCATATATTTT. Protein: CASSQGNTIYF.

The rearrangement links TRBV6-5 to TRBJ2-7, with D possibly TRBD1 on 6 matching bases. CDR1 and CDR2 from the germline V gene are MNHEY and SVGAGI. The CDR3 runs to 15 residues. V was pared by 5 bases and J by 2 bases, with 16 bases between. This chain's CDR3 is CASSPMTGTPYEQYF. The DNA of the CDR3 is TGTGCCAGCAGTCCGATGACAGGAACCCCCTACGAGCAGTACTTC.

CDR3 region: CASSIDGSYEQYF. Here the CDR3 DNA reads TGTGCCAGTAGTATCGACGGTTCCTACGAGCAGTACTTC. V is TRBV19 and J is TRBJ2-7; D not resolved. From germline, CDR1 is LNHDA and CDR2 SQIVND (reference sequence). The CDR3 spans 13 residues. V shed 3 bases and J shed 1 base, with 7 bases lying between them.

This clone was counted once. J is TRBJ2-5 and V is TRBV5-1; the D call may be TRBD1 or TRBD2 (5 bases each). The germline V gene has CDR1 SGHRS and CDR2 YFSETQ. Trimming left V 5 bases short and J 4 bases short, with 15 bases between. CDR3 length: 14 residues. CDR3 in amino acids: CASSVGGTGETQYF. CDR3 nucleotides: TGCGCCAGCAGTGTTGGGGGAACAGGAGAGACCCAGTACTTC.